The clone carrying this T cell receptor (beta chain) was counted a few times. This entry is derived from a study of blood T cell repertoires in COVID-19. Overall study: Samples taken during acute and convalescent COVID-19 were collected in the United States, Italy and Spain. From T cells, B-cell-depleted T cells, or PBMCs came the material, which was cDNA or gDNA.

In the source study's methods: It was from reference gene primer amplification that nucleated cell counts were estimated. Using immunoSEQ multiplex PCR, the repertoire was profiled, and TCRdb retains in-frame clones only, with some absent. From that table come the V and J calls and clone size; the DNA was used to work out D and trimming. The table has over 100,000 clones, 84% seen once. The material sequenced was peripheral blood. This sequence originates from an elderly woman with active or convalescent COVID-19.

CDR3 sequence (DNA): TGCAGCGTTGTGGTAGTCCCCTACGAGCAGTACTTC. Translating gives CSVVVVPYEQYF. The chain has TRBV29-1 and TRBJ2-7, with D hard to call. The germline V gene encodes CDR1 SQVTM and CDR2 ANQGSEA. V was trimmed by 4 bases and J by 2 bases, leaving 9 bases between them. The CDR3 runs to 12 residues.